The next 25 T cell receptor beta chains were all read from a single sample in a study of vaccination effects on CD4 cells after COVID-19. Sequencing followed a ViraFEST assay step that expanded antigen-specific CD4+ T cells with viral peptide pools. The culture ran for approximately 9 days before CD4+ T cells were isolated. Vaccinees lacked prior SARS-CoV-2 infection and tested negative for nucleocapsid antibodies. Their antigens are not known. Profiling relied on immunoSEQ multiplex PCR, and the TCRdb table lists in-frame clones only, not all of them. The data hold 74,000 or so clones, with about 80% observed a single time. The sequencing used CD4+ T cells from PBMCs cultured with SARS-CoV-2 spike peptides, collected before COVID-19 vaccination. The receptors originated from a human donor who received a COVID-19 vaccine.

The chain is built from TRBV7-2 and TRBJ1-5; 8 positions agree with TRBD1. Per germline, CDR1 SGHTA and CDR2 FQGNSA. The J segment lost 5 bases and the V segment lost 5 bases, leaving 8 bases of the junction unmatched. The CDR3 has 15 residues. The CDR3 DNA follows: TGTGCCAGCAGCCGTAGCAGGGGGCTGGATCAGCCCCAGCATTTT. Its translation is CASSRSRGLDQPQHF. Drawing the rest from reference TRBV7-2 and TRBJ1-5, the complete variable domain is GAGVSQSPSNKVTEKGKDVELRCDPISGHTALYWYRQSLGQGLEFLIYFQGNSAPDKSGLPSDRFSAERTGGSVSTLTIQRTQQEDSAVYLCASSRSRGLDQPQHFGDGTRLSIL.

The rearrangement joins TRBV28 to TRBJ1-6; D is uncertain. The CDR3 is 12 residues long. V gave up 2 bases and J gave up 17 bases, with 13 bases separating them. CDR1 MDHEN and CDR2 SYDVKM come from the germline V gene. CDR3 sequence (DNA): TGTGCCAGCAGTTTAACCGCCGGCCGCATCCACTTT. It yields the protein CASSLTAGRIHF.

The chain carries TRBV6-5 and TRBJ2-7, with 7 bases that match TRBD2. The trim removed 2 bases at V and 2 bases at J, leaving 3 bases unmatched. Per the germline V gene, CDR1 is MNHEY and CDR2 is SVGAGI. The length of the CDR3 is 14 residues. The CDR3 is CASSYESGTYEQYV. CDR3 bases: TGTGCCAGCAGTTACGAGAGCGGGACCTACGAGCAGTACGTC.

The rearrangement links TRBV19 to TRBJ1-1; no reliable D call. Trimming left V 4 bases short and J 5 bases short, with 11 bases between. Germline V gene data show CDR1 as LNHDA and CDR2 as SQIVND (reference sequence). The CDR3 is 13 amino acids. DNA for the CDR3: TGTGCCAGTAGTAGAAATTGGGGTACTGAAGCTTTCTTT. This gives the protein CASSRNWGTEAFF.

V and J are TRBV19 and TRBJ1-5, with D unresolved. V gave up 3 bases and J gave up 0 bases, with 15 bases separating them. The CDR3 contains 17 residues. Germline lookup yields CDR1 LNHDA and CDR2 SQIVND (reference sequence). The CDR3 bases are TGTGCCAGTAGTATCACGCCTCCGATTAATAGCAATCAGCCCCAGCATTTT. Its protein is CASSITPPINSNQPQHF.

This sequence joins TRBV6-5 and TRBJ2-4; D perhaps matches TRBD1 (5 bases). The V end was cut by 5 bases, the J end by 5 bases, with 16 bases between. The germline V gene encodes CDR1 MNHEY and CDR2 SVGAGI. The CDR3 runs to 15 residues. Here the CDR3 reads CASSIHQGFENIQYF. The DNA of the CDR3 is TGTGCCAGCAGTATACATCAGGGCTTCGAAAACATTCAGTACTTC.

This chain joins TRBV30 and TRBJ1-1; D not certain. The CDR3 is made up of 15 amino acids. The V gene's germline CDR1 is GTSNPN and CDR2 SVGIG (reference sequence). The germline V and J ends were trimmed by 5 bases and 1 base, with 17 bases remaining between them. The CDR3 coding sequence is TGTGCCTGGTCTGGCCGAGGGCAGAAGAACACTGAAGCTTTCTTT. This codes for CAWSGRGQKNTEAFF. The entire variable domain, with the rest obtained from reference TRBV30 and TRBJ1-1, is as follows: SQTIHQWPATLVQPVGSPLSLECTVEGTSNPNLYWYRQAAGRGLQLLFYSVGIGQISSEVPQNLSASRPQDRQFILSSKKLLLSDSGFYLCAWSGRGQKNTEAFFGQGTRLTVV.

This clone was found once. The chain uses TRBV18 and TRBJ2-5; 8 nucleotides line up with TRBD1. The V segment lost 6 bases and the J segment 8 bases; nucleotides outside the gene matches: 8. Germline-derived CDR1 and CDR2 are KGHSH and LQKENI. The CDR3 spans 13 residues. The CDR3: CASSPGTGDTQYF. CDR3 DNA sequence: TGTGCCAGCTCCCCTGGGACAGGAGACACCCAGTACTTC.

This chain joins TRBV18 and TRBJ2-5, with D unclear. Trimming removed 0 bases from V and 12 bases from J, with 17 bases in between. The CDR3 sequence is 14 residues long. Germline CDR1 is KGHSH and CDR2 is LQKENI. The CDR3 DNA sequence: TGTGCCAGCTCACCACCTAATGTTCCATGGCTCGAGTACTTC. Translated: CASSPPNVPWLEYF. Filled out from reference TRBV18 and TRBJ2-5, the complete variable domain reads NAGVMQNPRHLVRRRGQEARLRCSPMKGHSHVYWYRQLPEEGLKFMVYLQKENIIDESGMPKERFSAEFPKEGPSILRIQQVVRGDSAAYFCASSPPNVPWLEYFGPGTRLLVL.

This sequence joins TRBV9 and TRBJ2-5, with 14 bases matching TRBD2. This CDR3 comprises 17 residues. From germline, CDR1 is SGDLS and CDR2 YYNGEE. Trimming removed 3 bases from V and 4 bases from J; junction bases left unmatched: 8. CDR3 loop: CASSAGGLAGARETQYF. CDR3 in DNA: TGTGCCAGCAGCGCCGGGGGACTAGCGGGGGCTAGAGAGACCCAGTACTTC.

This clone was seen a handful of times. The chain carries TRBV11-3 and TRBJ2-1; TRBD1 matches at 7 bases. The CDR3 runs 12 residues. Germline-derived CDR1 and CDR2 are SGHNT and YENEEA. After removal of 4 bases from V and 8 bases from J, the junction contained 2 bases not matched to a gene. The CDR3 is CASSSTGDEQFF. CDR3 DNA sequence: TGTGCCAGCAGCTCCACAGGGGATGAGCAGTTCTTC.

This clone showed up just once. CDR3 amino acids: CASSYSDSGDEQYV. CDR3 in DNA: TGTGCCAGCAGTTACTCGGATTCAGGGGACGAGCAGTACGTC. This chain joins TRBV6-6 and TRBJ2-7, with D possibly being TRBD1 (6 bases). The V and J ends lost 0 bases and 5 bases respectively, with 11 bases between them. The germline V gene encodes CDR1 MNHNY and CDR2 SVGAGI (reference sequence). This CDR3 is 14 amino acids long.

The rearrangement joins TRBV25-1 to TRBJ2-6; D remains ambiguous. Per the germline V gene, CDR1 is MGHDK and CDR2 is SYGVNS. The CDR3 is 14 amino acids. V shed 5 bases and J shed 0 bases, with 5 bases lying between them. The CDR3 region has the DNA TGTGCCAGCAGTCCGCCCTCTGGGGCCAACGTCCTGACTTTC. Protein product: CASSPPSGANVLTF.

The chain couples TRBV2 to TRBJ2-1, with a possible D match to TRBD2 (5 bases). The V end was cut by 6 bases, the J end by 6 bases, with 15 bases between. In germline, CDR1 is SNHLY, CDR2 FYNNEI. CDR3 length: 14 amino acids. The CDR3 sequence: CASRLGLPGNEQFF. The DNA for the CDR3 is TGTGCCAGCAGACTAGGGCTTCCCGGCAATGAGCAGTTCTTC.

The chain is built from TRBV3-1 (or the pseudogene TRBV3-2) and TRBJ2-6; D is unresolved. Germline V CDR1 and CDR2: LGHDT, YNNKEL (reference sequence). V gave up 1 base and J gave up 0 bases, with 13 bases separating them. CDR3 size: 18 residues. The CDR3 nucleotides are TGTGCCAGCAGCCAAGCCCCGGGTCTGAGCTCTGGGGCCAACGTCCTGACTTTC. Protein product: CASSQAPGLSSGANVLTF.

The V and J genes are TRBV2 and TRBJ2-1, with TRBD1 as a possible D gene (5 bases). The CDR3 has 14 amino acids. V lost 4 bases to trimming and J lost 4 bases, with 11 bases between them. From germline, CDR1 is SNHLY and CDR2 FYNNEI. CDR3 loop: CASSVGRQYNEQFF. The CDR3 DNA reads as TGTGCCAGCAGTGTGGGAAGACAGTACAATGAGCAGTTCTTC.

The chain combines TRBV7-3 with TRBJ2-3; the match to TRBD2 covers 10 bases. The V gene's germline CDR1 is SGHTA and CDR2 FQGTGA. The CDR3 totals 15 residues. V lost 4 bases and J lost 5; bases outside the gene matches: 6. CDR3 protein: CASSSSGGAGDTQYF. As DNA, the CDR3 is TGTGCCAGCAGCTCGAGCGGGGGGGCCGGAGATACGCAGTATTTT.

The gene calls are TRBV27 and TRBJ1-2; tentatively, D is TRBD1 (5 bases). CDR1 and CDR2 (germline): MNHEY, SMNVEV (reference sequence). The CDR3 spans 18 residues. Between the trimmed V and J ends, which lost 4 bases and 3 bases, there was a span of 24 bases. This CDR3 is CASSSERELRGADYGYTF. In nucleotides, the CDR3 is TGTGCCAGCAGTTCTGAAAGGGAACTCCGGGGCGCTGACTATGGCTACACCTTC.

V gene TRBV5-6 combines with J gene TRBJ2-5; 9 positions agree with TRBD2. J was trimmed by 1 base and V by 4 bases; bases with no gene match: 5. Germline CDR1 SGHDT, CDR2 YYEEEE. This CDR3 is 15 amino acids long. The CDR3 DNA reads TGTGCCAGCAGCAACGTAGCGGGGGCCCAAGAGACCCAGTACTTC. Amino acid sequence: CASSNVAGAQETQYF.

The chain is built from TRBV7-2 and TRBJ2-3, with D unclear. Germline-derived CDR1 and CDR2 are SGHTA and FQGNSA. The V end lost 5 bases, the J end lost 0 bases, and 9 bases lay between the germline ends. CDR3 length equals 14 residues. The CDR3 here is CASSPQASTDTQYF. Here the CDR3 DNA reads TGTGCCAGCAGCCCCCAGGCTAGCACAGATACGCAGTATTTT.

The rearrangement links TRBV5-4 to TRBJ2-1; D might be TRBD1 (6 bases). The CDR3 loop spans 16 amino acids. V shed 4 bases and J shed 1 base, with 15 bases lying between them. Germline assignment: CDR1 SGHNT and CDR2 YYREEE (reference sequence). The CDR3 loop reads CASSGPNRDSYNEQFF. CDR3 DNA sequence: TGTGCCAGCAGCGGCCCGAACAGGGATTCCTACAATGAGCAGTTCTTC.

The V and J genes are TRBV27 and TRBJ1-2; D perhaps matches TRBD1 (5 bases). This CDR3 comprises 14 residues. Germline V gene lookup returns CDR1 MNHEY and CDR2 SMNVEV (reference sequence). Trimming stripped 0 bases from V and 4 bases from J, with 9 bases between. The chain's CDR3 is CASSLSGGGYGYTF. In nucleotides, the CDR3 is TGTGCCAGCAGTTTATCGGGGGGGGGCTATGGCTACACCTTC.

The V call is TRBV15, the J call TRBJ2-2; D is ambiguous. Germline CDR1 is LNHNV and CDR2 is YYDKDF (reference sequence). V lost 5 bases to trimming and J lost 4 bases, with 8 bases between them. The CDR3 has 13 amino acids. The CDR3, as DNA: TGTGCCACCAGCCCCGACTTCACCGGGGAGCTGTTTTTT. Its translation is CATSPDFTGELFF.

The V call is TRBV7-9, the J call TRBJ2-3; 7 positions match TRBD2. The V and J ends lost 5 bases and 2 bases, in that order; junction bases with no gene match: 10. Germline V CDR1 and CDR2: SEHNR, FQNEAQ (reference sequence). The CDR3 runs to 16 residues. CDR3 nucleotide sequence: TGTGCCAGCAGCCAAGGACTTCTAGCGGTCACAGATACGCAGTATTTT. This gives the protein CASSQGLLAVTDTQYF.

The chain links TRBV25-1 to TRBJ2-3; the match to TRBD2 covers 10 bases. V shed 6 bases, J shed 1 base, and the junction held 1 base outside the gene matches. Looked up from germline, CDR1 is MGHDK and CDR2 is SYGVNS. The CDR3 is 14 amino acids. CDR3 nucleotide sequence: TGTGCCAGCAGCACTAGCGGGGGCACAGATACGCAGTATTTT. It translates to CASSTSGGTDTQYF.